Presented here are 22 T cell receptor beta chains from one specimen sequenced in a study of beta chain features in type 1 diabetes. Sequenced material consisted of expressed TCRB transcripts (all of the isolated RNA was reverse transcribed). Data came from immunoSEQ multiplex PCR; TCRdb stores just in-frame clones and leaves some out. The sample has hundreds of thousands of clones, 17% seen once; the top ten hold about 0.02%. Sequencing was performed on naive CD4+ T cells from blood. These receptors all stem from a woman aged 18-35 years in good health.

The table lists this clone with a few counts. The chain joins TRBV19 to TRBJ2-5; D is possibly TRBD1 (7 bases). Germline V lookup: CDR1 LNHDA, CDR2 SQIVND (reference sequence). CDR3 length: 15 amino acids. Deletions cut 3 bases from V and 5 bases from J, with 16 bases between. CDR3 nucleotide sequence: TGTGCCAGTAGTATTGCGGGACAGTCCGGTGAGACCCAGTACTTC. Its protein product is CASSIAGQSGETQYF.

This clone was seen more than once but under ten times. This chain uses TRBV4-2 with TRBJ2-1, with 10 bases lining up with TRBD2. Germline CDR1 and CDR2: LGHNA and YNFKEQ. This CDR3 has 18 amino acids. V lost 5 bases and J lost 4; bases outside the gene matches: 14. The CDR3 nucleotides read TGTGCCAGCAGCTCCCTAGCGGGAGCGGGGAGGGGTTACAATGAGCAGTTCTTC. It codes for CASSSLAGAGRGYNEQFF.

On this clone: Mismatch with germline at one junction end may stem from a read error. This chain joins TRBV7-2 and TRBJ2-7, with TRBD2 matching over 12 bases. The CDR3 consists of 13 residues. Per the germline V gene, CDR1 is SGHTA and CDR2 is FQGNSA. CDR3 in amino acids: CASSLAGGDEQYF. The CDR3 DNA follows: TGTGCCAGCAGCCTAGCGGGAGGGGACGAGCAGTACTTC.

There are a few counts of this clone. The genes are TRBV6-6 and TRBJ1-1, with D possibly TRBD1 on 6 matching bases. Germline lookup yields CDR1 MNHNY and CDR2 SVGAGI (reference sequence). V lost 8 bases and J lost 1, with 17 bases in between. The CDR3 length is 15 residues. CDR3 in amino acids: CASHPTGSTNTEAFF. DNA of the CDR3: TGTGCCAGCCATCCTACAGGGTCGACGAACACTGAAGCTTTCTTT.

This clone turned up a few times. The V and J genes are TRBV7-2 and TRBJ1-2; D unresolved. The CDR3 totals 11 residues. Germline CDR1 and CDR2: SGHTA and FQGNSA. V was pared by 2 bases and J by 7 bases, with 5 bases between. The CDR3 coding sequence is TGTGCCAGCAGCTTAATGACTGGCTACACCTTC. This encodes CASSLMTGYTF.

This clone has more than one count but fewer than ten. The chain uses TRBV11-2 and TRBJ1-3; possibly TRBD1 for D (6 bases). Germline V CDR1 and CDR2: SGHAT, FQNNGV. V was trimmed by 5 bases and J by 1 base, leaving 9 bases between them. The CDR3 length is 14 residues. The CDR3 loop is CASSLGQSGNTIYF. The CDR3 coding sequence is TGTGCCAGCAGCCTCGGACAGTCTGGAAACACCATATATTTT.

There are a few counts of this clone. The CDR3 region has the DNA TGTGCCAGCAGTCGTAGGGACAGGGAAAATTATGGCTACACCTTC. It codes for CASSRRDRENYGYTF. The V and J genes are TRBV6-6 and TRBJ1-2, with TRBD1 identical over 9 bases. Unmatched junction bases numbered 9, after V lost 5 bases and J lost 5 bases. This CDR3 is built from 15 residues. Germline values: CDR1 MNHNY, CDR2 SVGAGI (reference sequence).

J is TRBJ2-2 and V is TRBV4-1, with a tentative D call TRBD1 (5 bases). This CDR3 spans 17 amino acids. The germline V gene has CDR1 MGHRA and CDR2 YSYEKL. Trimming removed 1 base at V and 0 bases at J, with 12 bases between. The DNA of the CDR3 is TGCGCCAGCAGCCAAGGTTGGGGCTTCGCGAACACCGGGGAGCTGTTTTTT. Protein sequence: CASSQGWGFANTGELFF.

A note on this clone: This specimen includes other DNA sequences encoding the same CDR3. V and J are TRBV6-5 and TRBJ2-7, with D unresolved. There are 16 residues in the CDR3. Germline assignment: CDR1 MNHEY and CDR2 SVGAGI. Trimming removed 0 bases from V and 1 base from J, with 13 bases in between. CDR3 residues: CASSYSTASGSYEQYF. The CDR3, as DNA: TGTGCCAGCAGTTACTCCACAGCATCCGGTTCCTACGAGCAGTACTTC.

This clone was seen only a few times. The chain employs TRBV28 and TRBJ2-7; tentative D call: TRBD2 (5 bases). The CDR3 consists of 15 residues. Per germline, CDR1 MDHEN and CDR2 SYDVKM. Trimming took off 4 bases at V and 2 bases at J, with 15 bases between the two ends. The CDR3 protein is CASSSTNPAAYEQYF. CDR3 coding DNA: TGTGCCAGCAGTTCGACTAATCCAGCGGCCTACGAGCAGTACTTC.

This chain joins TRBV27 and TRBJ1-3; possibly TRBD1 for D (6 bases). This CDR3 comprises 16 residues. CDR1 is MNHEY, CDR2 SMNVEV, per germline (reference sequence). V was trimmed by 5 bases and J by 0 bases, leaving 14 bases between them. CDR3 DNA: TGTGCCAGCAGTCCCCGGGGGGACAACTCTGGAAACACCATATATTTT. Residues: CASSPRGDNSGNTIYF.

This clone was detected only a few times. V gene TRBV10-3 combines with J gene TRBJ2-7; the D is unclear. The CDR3 sequence is 15 residues long. V lost 6 bases to trimming and J lost 1 base, with 16 bases between them. CDR1 and CDR2 from the germline V gene are ENHRY and SYGVKD. DNA for the CDR3: TGTGCCATCAGAGACGACGGACCTCAATCCTACGAGCAGTACTTC. This gives the protein CAIRDDGPQSYEQYF.

This clone was found a few times. The chain employs TRBV28 and TRBJ2-3; 9 nucleotides match TRBD1. CDR1 is MDHEN and CDR2 is SYDVKM in the germline V gene. There are 17 residues in the CDR3. The V gene end was trimmed by 5 bases and the J gene end by 1 base; junction bases not matched to a gene: 10. CDR3 in amino acids: CASSLWTGAVRTDTQYF. In DNA form, the CDR3 reads TGTGCCAGCAGTCTGTGGACAGGGGCCGTACGCACAGATACGCAGTATTTT.

The CDR3 region is CASSVSRGPSQPQHF. CDR3 bases: TGTGCCAGCAGTGTCAGCAGGGGGCCTAGCCAGCCCCAGCATTTT. V and J are TRBV6-1 and TRBJ1-5, with TRBD1 matching 8 bases. The germline V gene encodes CDR1 MNHNS and CDR2 SASEGT. V was clipped by 4 bases and J by 7 bases; unmatched bases: 9. The CDR3 spans 15 residues.

In this sample, this clone turned up a few times. The chain links TRBV19 to TRBJ1-5, with 8 bases aligning to TRBD1. The germline gives CDR1 LNHDA, CDR2 SQIVND (reference sequence). The CDR3 is 17 amino acids. V gave up 9 bases and J gave up 0 bases; unmatched junction bases: 13. The CDR3 spells CASKQGETFNSNQPQHF. The CDR3 nucleotides are TGTGCCAGCAAACAGGGGGAGACGTTCAATAGCAATCAGCCCCAGCATTTT. Variable domain in full (rest from reference TRBV19 and TRBJ1-5): DGGITQSPKYLFRKEGQNVTLSCEQNLNHDAMYWYRQDPGQGLRLIYYSQIVNDFQKGDIAEGYSVSREKKESFPLTVTSAQKNPTAFYLCASKQGETFNSNQPQHFGDGTRLSIL.

A word on this clone: An end of the junction does not agree with germline; a read error may underlie this. V is TRBV6-1 and J is TRBJ1-2, with 10 bases matching TRBD1. Germline V gene sequence: CDR1 MNHNS, CDR2 SASEGT. The CDR3 loop spans 11 amino acids. The CDR3 DNA reads TGTGCCAGCAGTAAGGGACAGGGGAGTTTCTTC. Its translation is CASSKGQGSFF.

The chain couples TRBV7-2 to TRBJ1-4, with D perhaps matching TRBD1 (5 bases). Germline lookup yields CDR1 SGHTA and CDR2 FQGNSA. Trimming pared 2 bases from V and 0 bases from J, leaving 10 bases between. The CDR3 extends over 16 amino acids. The CDR3 DNA sequence: TGTGCCAGCAGCTTAAACAGGATCGCAACTAATGAAAAACTGTTTTTT. Its protein product is CASSLNRIATNEKLFF.

This rearrangement joins TRBV6-5 to TRBJ2-7, with D perhaps TRBD2 (6 bases). From germline, CDR1 is MNHEY and CDR2 SVGAGI. Trimming removed 6 bases from V and 2 bases from J, with 17 bases in between. This CDR3 has 15 amino acids. CDR3 in amino acids: CASSSLARPPYEQYF. CDR3 nucleotides: TGTGCCAGCAGCTCCCTAGCGAGACCTCCCTACGAGCAGTACTTC.

V is TRBV7-2 and J is TRBJ2-3; tentatively, D is TRBD1 (6 bases). V dropped 4 bases and J dropped 5 bases, with 13 bases sitting between them. Germline V CDR1 and CDR2: SGHTA, FQGNSA. This CDR3 has 14 residues. The CDR3 nucleotides read TGTGCCAGCAGCTCGGTAACAGGGTTAGATACGCAGTATTTT. Protein sequence: CASSSVTGLDTQYF.

The chain employs TRBV2 and TRBJ1-2; 12 bases map to TRBD1. CDR1 is SNHLY and CDR2 is FYNNEI in the germline V gene. This CDR3 region has 15 residues. Germline trimming cut 3 bases from V and 7 bases from J; bases unmatched to any gene: 6. CDR3 nucleotide sequence: TGTGCCAGCAGTGAGGGGGGACAGGGGGCGAGTGGCTACACCTTC. It codes for CASSEGGQGASGYTF.

The gene calls are TRBV7-9 and TRBJ1-1, with unresolved D. The V and J ends lost 4 bases and 2 bases respectively, with 14 bases between them. The CDR3 sequence is 15 residues long. Germline V gene lookup returns CDR1 SEHNR and CDR2 FQNEAQ (reference sequence). DNA for the CDR3: TGTGCCAGCAGCTCCTCGTCGGGAGCAAACACTGAAGCTTTCTTT. Translated: CASSSSSGANTEAFF.

The V gene is TRBV10-3, the J gene TRBJ2-1; no clear D gene. This CDR3 spans 13 amino acids. Germline V gives CDR1 ENHRY, CDR2 SYGVKD. Trimming removed 6 bases from V and 0 bases from J, with 6 bases in between. The CDR3 sequence: CAIRTSSYNEQFF. Written as DNA, the CDR3 is TGTGCCATCAGGACGAGCTCCTACAATGAGCAGTTCTTC.